The next 11 T cell receptor beta chains were all read from a single sample in a study of T cells in localized non-small cell lung cancer. Assay: immunoSEQ multiplex PCR; the TCRdb copy retains only in-frame clones and omits some. Among some 11,000 clones listed, approximately 80% were seen once. Here the sequenced sample was peripheral blood mononuclear cells, taken before any cancer treatment. The receptors come from a female donor over 55 with stage II lung adenocarcinoma.

The rearrangement uses TRBV5-5 and TRBJ1-1; D not resolved. In germline, CDR1 is SGHKS, CDR2 YYEKEE (reference sequence). The CDR3 has 16 residues. The V end lost 0 bases, the J end lost 4 bases, and 16 bases lay between the germline ends. This CDR3 is CASSLATGMRSTEAFF. CDR3 in DNA: TGTGCCAGCAGCTTGGCGACGGGCATGCGGAGCACTGAAGCTTTCTTT. The full variable domain, with the rest looked up from reference TRBV5-5 and TRBJ1-1, is DAGVTQSPTHLIKTRGQQVTLRCSPISGHKSVSWYQQVLGQGPQFIFQYYEKEERGRGNFPDRFSARQFPNYSSELNVNALLLGDSALYLCASSLATGMRSTEAFFGQGTRLTVV.

The V and J genes are TRBV6-5 and TRBJ1-6; D may be TRBD1 (5 bases). The V end lost 5 bases, the J end lost 7 bases, and 15 bases lay between the germline ends. This CDR3 is built from 15 residues. The V gene's germline CDR1 is MNHEY and CDR2 SVGAGI. The CDR3 DNA reads TGTGCCAGCAGTCGACAGTCCTGGGAGAATTCACCCCTCCACTTT. Amino acid sequence: CASSRQSWENSPLHF.

The J gene is TRBJ2-7, the V gene TRBV28; D remains unclear. The CDR3 extends over 14 amino acids. Germline lookup yields CDR1 MDHEN and CDR2 SYDVKM. The V end lost 4 bases, the J end lost 0 bases, and 10 bases lay between the germline ends. The DNA of the CDR3 is TGTGCCAGCAGTTCCCGGGTTTTCTCCTACGAGCAGTACTTC. Protein product: CASSSRVFSYEQYF.

The chain carries TRBV18 and TRBJ1-4; D ambiguous. The V gene lost 3 bases and the J gene lost 3 bases, with 11 bases spanning the gap. The germline gives CDR1 KGHSH, CDR2 LQKENI. The CDR3 consists of 15 residues. CDR3 amino acids: CASSPVQQPNEKLFF. DNA for the CDR3: TGTGCCAGCTCACCGGTTCAACAGCCTAATGAAAAACTGTTTTTT.

The chain uses TRBV7-9 and TRBJ1-1; no clear D gene. V lost 2 bases and J 3 bases, leaving 13 bases between the germline ends. Germline V gene sequence: CDR1 SEHNR, CDR2 FQNEAQ (reference sequence). The CDR3 contains 15 residues. Here the CDR3 reads CASSLRSQVDTEAFF. CDR3 DNA sequence: TGTGCCAGCAGCTTAAGATCGCAGGTAGACACTGAAGCTTTCTTT.

For the CDR3, the DNA is TGTGCCAGCAGCTGGGGGGGACAGGAGAACACTGAAGCTTTCTTT. Its translation is CASSWGGQENTEAFF. The chain has TRBV5-4 and TRBJ1-1; 8 bases map to TRBD1. In germline, CDR1 is SGHNT, CDR2 YYREEE (reference sequence). J was trimmed by 1 base and V by 3 bases; bases with no gene match: 5. The CDR3 spans 15 residues.

The chain recombines TRBV4-1 with TRBJ1-5; D might be TRBD1 (5 bases). The germline CDR1 and CDR2 sequences are MGHRA and YSYEKL. This CDR3 region has 15 residues. V lost 2 bases to trimming and J lost 7 bases, with 15 bases between them. CDR3 nucleotide sequence: TGCGCCAGCAGCCAACCCAGGCAGGGTGGGCAGCCCCAGCATTTT. The encoded protein is CASSQPRQGGQPQHF.

CDR3 in DNA: TGTGCCAGCAGCTTAAGGCTAGCGAATTACAATGAGCAGTTCTTC. This encodes CASSLRLANYNEQFF. V gene TRBV7-2 combines with J gene TRBJ2-1; possible D gene TRBD2, 6 bases. Trimming pared 2 bases from V and 4 bases from J, leaving 12 bases between. Germline V gene sequence: CDR1 SGHTA, CDR2 FQGNSA. The CDR3 totals 15 residues.

In its sample, this clone was seen a few times. The rearrangement uses TRBV6-5 and TRBJ2-2; D remains ambiguous. This CDR3 spans 14 amino acids. Per the germline V gene, CDR1 is MNHEY and CDR2 is SVGAGI. The V end lost 6 bases, the J end lost 4 bases, and 12 bases lay between the germline ends. The CDR3: CASRTERTTGELFF. The CDR3 bases are TGTGCCAGCAGAACGGAACGAACCACCGGGGAGCTGTTTTTT.

The chain employs TRBV28 and TRBJ1-5; 9 positions agree with TRBD1. From germline, CDR1 is MDHEN and CDR2 SYDVKM. Unmatched junction bases numbered 4, after V lost 5 bases and J lost 5 bases. The CDR3 consists of 14 residues. The CDR3, as DNA: TGTGCCAGCAGTCCCGGGACAGGGTATCAGCCCCAGCATTTT. It yields the protein CASSPGTGYQPQHF.

The CDR3 region has the DNA TGTGCCAGCAGCTTAAACGGGGACAGGGCCTACGAGCAGTACTTC. Protein product: CASSLNGDRAYEQYF. This sequence joins TRBV11-2 and TRBJ2-7; 9 nucleotides line up with TRBD1. CDR3 length equals 15 residues. V lost 2 bases, J lost 2 bases, and 4 bases stayed unmatched. In germline, CDR1 is SGHAT, CDR2 FQNNGV.